Presented here are 2 T cell receptor beta chains from one specimen sequenced in a study of Graves' ophthalmopathy and Graves' hyperthyroidism. Amplified material comprised TCR beta CDR3 regions derived from RNA transcripts. An initial RT-PCR round employing HTBI primers preceded a second-round multiplex PCR. TCRdb used MiXCR to reprocess the multiplex PCR reads, holding one entry per CDR3 protein. The table lists 660,000 or so distinct CDR3 sequences, just over 40% of them singletons. The sequenced sample consisted of peripheral blood. These receptor sequences come from an adult man with Graves' ophthalmopathy.

This chain links TRBV20-1 with TRBJ1-3; D gene ambiguous. The V gene lost 0 bases and the J gene lost 7 bases, with 10 bases spanning the gap. Germline V gene data show CDR1 as DFQATT and CDR2 as SNEGSKA (reference sequence). This CDR3 contains 13 residues. CDR3 DNA sequence: TGCAGTGCTAGAGAAGGGCTGCGGAACACCATATATTTT. Residues: CSAREGLRNTIYF.

The J gene is TRBJ1-5, the V gene TRBV6-5; D remains ambiguous. Trimming took off 2 bases at V and 3 bases at J, with 8 bases between the two ends. This CDR3 is 14 amino acids long. Germline V lookup: CDR1 MNHEY, CDR2 SVGAGI. CDR3 coding DNA: TGTGCCAGCAGTTACGGCAGCCTCAATCAGCCCCAGCATTTT. Residues: CASSYGSLNQPQHF.